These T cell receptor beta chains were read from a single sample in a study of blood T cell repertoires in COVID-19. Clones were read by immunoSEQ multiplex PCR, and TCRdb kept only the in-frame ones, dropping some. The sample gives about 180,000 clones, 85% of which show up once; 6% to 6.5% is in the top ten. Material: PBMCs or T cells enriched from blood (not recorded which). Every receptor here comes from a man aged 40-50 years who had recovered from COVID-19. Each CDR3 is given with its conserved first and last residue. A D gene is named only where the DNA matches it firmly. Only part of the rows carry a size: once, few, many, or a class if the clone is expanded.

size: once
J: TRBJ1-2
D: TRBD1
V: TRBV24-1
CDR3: CATSDGTGRLVTGYTF
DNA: TGTGCCACCAGTGATGGGACAGGCCGTTTGGTGACTGGCTACACCTTC

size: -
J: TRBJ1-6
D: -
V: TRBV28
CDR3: CASLGGAYNSPLHF
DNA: TGTGCCAGCCTTGGGGGGGCTTATAATTCACCCCTCCACTTT

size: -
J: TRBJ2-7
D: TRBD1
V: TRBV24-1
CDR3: CATSDSQQGRQYF
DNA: TGTGCCACCAGTGATAGTCAACAGGGGAGGCAGTACTTC

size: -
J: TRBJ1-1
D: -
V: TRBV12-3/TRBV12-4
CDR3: CASSVRGMAFF
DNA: TGTGCCAGCAGTGTACGGGGGATGGCTTTCTTT

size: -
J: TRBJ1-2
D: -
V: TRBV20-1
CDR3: CSASVMAGDFNYGYTF
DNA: TGCAGTGCTAGTGTAATGGCAGGGGATTTTAACTATGGCTACACCTTC

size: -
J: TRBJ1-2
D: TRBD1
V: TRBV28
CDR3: CATTDRAKDYGYTF
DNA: TGTGCCACCACGGACAGGGCAAAGGACTATGGCTACACCTTC

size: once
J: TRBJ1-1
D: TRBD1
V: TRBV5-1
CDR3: CASSWTGEAEAFF
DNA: TGCGCCAGCAGCTGGACAGGGGAGGCTGAAGCTTTCTTT

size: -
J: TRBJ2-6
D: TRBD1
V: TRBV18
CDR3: CASCRDRAGANVLTF
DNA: TGTGCCAGCTGTCGGGACAGGGCTGGGGCCAACGTCCTGACTTTC

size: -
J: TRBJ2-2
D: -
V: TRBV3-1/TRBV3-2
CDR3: CASSQILGELFF
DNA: TGTGCCAGCAGCCAAATTCTCGGGGAGCTGTTTTTT

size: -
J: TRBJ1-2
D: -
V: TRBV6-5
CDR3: CASVDSNYGYTF
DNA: TGTGCCAGCGTTGACAGCAACTATGGCTACACCTTC

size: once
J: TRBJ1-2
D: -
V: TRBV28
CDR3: CASSLGGAGNYGYTF
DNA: TGTGCCAGCAGTTTAGGAGGGGCAGGGAACTATGGCTACACCTTC

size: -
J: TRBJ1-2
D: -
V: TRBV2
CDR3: CASRGDSHDYTF
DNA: TGTGCCAGCAGGGGGGACTCCCACGACTACACCTTC

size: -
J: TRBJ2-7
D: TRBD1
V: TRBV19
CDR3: CASSIGTGGYEQYF
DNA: TGTGCCAGTAGTATAGGGACAGGGGGTTACGAGCAGTACTTC

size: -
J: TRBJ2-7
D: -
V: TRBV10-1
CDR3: CASSDTGMPYEQYF
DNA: TGCGCCAGCAGTGATACGGGGATGCCCTACGAGCAGTACTTC

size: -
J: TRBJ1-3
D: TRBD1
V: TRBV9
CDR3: CASSAGTGGMNTIYF
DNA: TGTGCCAGCAGCGCCGGGACAGGGGGTATGAACACCATATATTTT

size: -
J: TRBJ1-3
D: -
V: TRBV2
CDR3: CASRAGRGDTIYF
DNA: TGTGCCAGCAGAGCGGGACGCGGAGACACCATATATTTT

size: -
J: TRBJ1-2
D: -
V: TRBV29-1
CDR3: CSVEGEGTYGYTF
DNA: TGCAGCGTTGAAGGGGAGGGTACCTATGGCTACACCTTC

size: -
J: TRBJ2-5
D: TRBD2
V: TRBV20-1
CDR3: CSPTGGETQYF
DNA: TGCAGTCCCACGGGAGGGGAGACCCAGTACTTC

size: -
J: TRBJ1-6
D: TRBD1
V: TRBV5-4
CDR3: CASSSGQGARDSPLHF
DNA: TGTGCCAGCAGCAGCGGACAGGGGGCGCGGGATTCACCCCTCCACTTT

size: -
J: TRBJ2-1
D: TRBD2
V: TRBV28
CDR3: CAAGTSGYNEQFF
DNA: TGTGCAGCTGGGACTAGCGGTTACAATGAGCAGTTCTTC

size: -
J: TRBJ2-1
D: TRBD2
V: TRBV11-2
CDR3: CASSLVPSGIHMDEQFF
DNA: TGTGCCAGCAGCTTAGTCCCTAGCGGGATCCATATGGATGAGCAGTTCTTC

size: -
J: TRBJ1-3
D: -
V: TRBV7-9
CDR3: CASSSRVAGNTIYF
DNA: TGTGCCAGCAGCTCCCGGGTAGCTGGAAACACCATATATTTT